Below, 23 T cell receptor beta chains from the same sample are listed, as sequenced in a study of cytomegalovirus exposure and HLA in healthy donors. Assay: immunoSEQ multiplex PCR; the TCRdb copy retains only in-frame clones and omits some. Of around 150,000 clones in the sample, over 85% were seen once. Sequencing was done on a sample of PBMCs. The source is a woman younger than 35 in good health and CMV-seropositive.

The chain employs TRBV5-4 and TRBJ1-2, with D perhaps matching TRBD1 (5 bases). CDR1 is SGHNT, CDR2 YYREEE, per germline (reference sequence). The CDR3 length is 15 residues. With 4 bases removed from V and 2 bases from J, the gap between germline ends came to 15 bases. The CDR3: CASSETRRGNYGYTF. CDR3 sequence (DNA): TGTGCCAGCAGCGAAACCCGGCGGGGGAACTATGGCTACACCTTC.

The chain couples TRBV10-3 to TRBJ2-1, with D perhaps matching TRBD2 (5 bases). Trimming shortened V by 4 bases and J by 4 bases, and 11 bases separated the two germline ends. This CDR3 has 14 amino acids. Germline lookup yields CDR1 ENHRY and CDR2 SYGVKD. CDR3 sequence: CAISASGVYNEQFF. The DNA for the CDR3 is TGTGCCATCAGTGCCAGCGGTGTTTACAATGAGCAGTTCTTC.

The CDR3 reads CASSAIRDGRAYNEQFF. The CDR3 DNA sequence: TGTGCCAGCAGTGCCATACGTGACGGGAGGGCCTACAATGAGCAGTTCTTC. The chain carries TRBV9 and TRBJ2-1; 8 positions agree with TRBD2. The CDR3 has 17 amino acids. Germline V gene lookup returns CDR1 SGDLS and CDR2 YYNGEE. The ends lost 5 bases at V and 2 bases at J; junction bases unmatched: 12.

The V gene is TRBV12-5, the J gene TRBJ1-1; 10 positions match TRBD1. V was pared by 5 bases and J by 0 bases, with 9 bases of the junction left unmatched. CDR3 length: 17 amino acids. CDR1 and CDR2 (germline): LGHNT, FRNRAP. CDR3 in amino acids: CASGPRGQGKMNTEAFF. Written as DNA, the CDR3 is TGTGCTAGTGGTCCACGGGGACAGGGGAAAATGAACACTGAAGCTTTCTTT.

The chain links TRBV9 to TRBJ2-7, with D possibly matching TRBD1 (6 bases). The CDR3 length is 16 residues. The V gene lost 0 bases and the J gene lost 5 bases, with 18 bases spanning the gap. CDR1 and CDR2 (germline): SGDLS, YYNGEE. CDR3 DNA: TGTGCCAGCAGCGTAGCTGGGGCAGGGGCGTTTCACGAGCAGTACTTC. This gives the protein CASSVAGAGAFHEQYF.

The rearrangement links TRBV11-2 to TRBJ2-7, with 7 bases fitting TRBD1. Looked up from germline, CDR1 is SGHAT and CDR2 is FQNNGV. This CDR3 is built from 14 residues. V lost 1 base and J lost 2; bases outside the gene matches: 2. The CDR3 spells CASSLGTGPYEQYF. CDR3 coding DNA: TGTGCCAGCAGCTTAGGGACAGGCCCCTACGAGCAGTACTTC.

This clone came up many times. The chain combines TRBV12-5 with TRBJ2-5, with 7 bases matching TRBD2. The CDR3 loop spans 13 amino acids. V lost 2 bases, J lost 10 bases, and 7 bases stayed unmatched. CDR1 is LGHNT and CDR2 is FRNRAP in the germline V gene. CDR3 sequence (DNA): TGTGCTAGTGGTTTGCTCCCGGGGAGGGACCAGTACTTC. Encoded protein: CASGLLPGRDQYF.

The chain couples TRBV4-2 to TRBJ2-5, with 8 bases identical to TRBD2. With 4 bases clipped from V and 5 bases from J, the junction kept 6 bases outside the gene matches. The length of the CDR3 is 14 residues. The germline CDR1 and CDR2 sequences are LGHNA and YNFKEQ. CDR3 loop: CASSPRAGAETQYF. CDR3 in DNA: TGTGCCAGCAGCCCCAGAGCGGGAGCGGAGACCCAGTACTTC.

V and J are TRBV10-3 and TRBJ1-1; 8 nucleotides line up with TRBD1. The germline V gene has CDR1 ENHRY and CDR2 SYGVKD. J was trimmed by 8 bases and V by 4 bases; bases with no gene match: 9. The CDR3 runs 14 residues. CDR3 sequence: CAISGGQEGMEAFF. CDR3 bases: TGTGCCATCAGTGGGGGACAGGAGGGTATGGAAGCTTTCTTT.

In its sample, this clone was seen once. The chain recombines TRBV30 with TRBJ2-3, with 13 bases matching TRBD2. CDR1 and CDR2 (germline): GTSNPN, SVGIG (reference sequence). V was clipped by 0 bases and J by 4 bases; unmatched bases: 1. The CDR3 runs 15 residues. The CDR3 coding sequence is TGTGCCTGGAGTGTAACTAGCGGGAGGGCAGATACGCAGTATTTT. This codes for CAWSVTSGRADTQYF.

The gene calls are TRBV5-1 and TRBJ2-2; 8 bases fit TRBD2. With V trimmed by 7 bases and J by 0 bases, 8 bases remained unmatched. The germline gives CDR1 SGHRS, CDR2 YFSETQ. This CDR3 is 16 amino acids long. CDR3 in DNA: TGCGCCAGCCGATCCCCAGCGGGAGCGAACACCGGGGAGCTGTTTTTT. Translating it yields CASRSPAGANTGELFF. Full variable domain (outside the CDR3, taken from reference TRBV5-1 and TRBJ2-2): KAGVTQTPRYLIKTRGQQVTLSCSPISGHRSVSWYQQTPGQGLQFLFEYFSETQRNKGNFPGRFSGRQFSNSRSEMNVSTLELGDSALYLCASRSPAGANTGELFFGEGSRLTVL.

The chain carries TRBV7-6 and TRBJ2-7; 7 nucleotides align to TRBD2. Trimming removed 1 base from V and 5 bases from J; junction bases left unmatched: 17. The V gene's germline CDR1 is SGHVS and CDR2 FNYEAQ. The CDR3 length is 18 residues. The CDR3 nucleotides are TGTGCCAGCAGCTTAGTTTCGGGGATTGTCGCGGGAGCAAACGAGCAGTACTTC. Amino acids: CASSLVSGIVAGANEQYF.

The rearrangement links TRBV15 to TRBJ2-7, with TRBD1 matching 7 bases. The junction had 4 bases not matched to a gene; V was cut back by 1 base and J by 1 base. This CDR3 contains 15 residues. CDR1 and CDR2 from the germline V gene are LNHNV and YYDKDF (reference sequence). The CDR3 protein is CATSRVRDSSYEQYF. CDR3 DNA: TGTGCCACCAGCAGAGTCCGGGACAGTTCCTACGAGCAGTACTTC.

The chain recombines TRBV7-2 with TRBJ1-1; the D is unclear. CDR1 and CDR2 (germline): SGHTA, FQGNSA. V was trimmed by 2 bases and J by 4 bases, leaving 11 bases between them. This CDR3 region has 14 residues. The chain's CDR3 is CASSLIGRFTEAFF. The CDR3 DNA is TGTGCCAGCAGCTTAATAGGGAGGTTCACTGAAGCTTTCTTT. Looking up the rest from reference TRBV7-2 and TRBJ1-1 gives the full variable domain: GAGVSQSPSNKVTEKGKDVELRCDPISGHTALYWYRQSLGQGLEFLIYFQGNSAPDKSGLPSDRFSAERTGGSVSTLTIQRTQQEDSAVYLCASSLIGRFTEAFFGQGTRLTVV.

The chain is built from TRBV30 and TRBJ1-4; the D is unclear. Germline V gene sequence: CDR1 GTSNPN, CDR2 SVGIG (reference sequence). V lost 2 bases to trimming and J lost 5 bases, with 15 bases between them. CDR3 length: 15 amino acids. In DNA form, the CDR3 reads TGTGCCTGGAGTCGGGGAGGCCAATGGAATGAAAAACTGTTTTTT. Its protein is CAWSRGGQWNEKLFF.

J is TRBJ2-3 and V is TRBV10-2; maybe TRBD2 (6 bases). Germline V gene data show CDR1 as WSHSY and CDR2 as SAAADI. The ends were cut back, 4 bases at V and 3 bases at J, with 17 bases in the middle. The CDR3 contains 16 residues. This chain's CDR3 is CASSVHGTPGTDTQYF. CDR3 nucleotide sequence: TGCGCCAGCAGTGTTCACGGGACTCCCGGGACAGATACGCAGTATTTT.

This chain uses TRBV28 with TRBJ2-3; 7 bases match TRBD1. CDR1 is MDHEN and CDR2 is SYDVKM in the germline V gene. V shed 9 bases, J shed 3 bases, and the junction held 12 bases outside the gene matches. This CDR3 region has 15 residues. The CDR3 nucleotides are TGTGCCAGTGGGGTTGGACAGGCGGTAACAGATACGCAGTATTTT. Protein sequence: CASGVGQAVTDTQYF.

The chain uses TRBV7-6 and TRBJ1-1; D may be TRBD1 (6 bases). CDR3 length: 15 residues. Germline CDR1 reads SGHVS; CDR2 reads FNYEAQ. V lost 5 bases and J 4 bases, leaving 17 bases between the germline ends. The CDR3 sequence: CASSRSVTQGTEAFF. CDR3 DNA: TGTGCCAGCAGCCGTTCCGTCACACAGGGCACTGAAGCTTTCTTT.

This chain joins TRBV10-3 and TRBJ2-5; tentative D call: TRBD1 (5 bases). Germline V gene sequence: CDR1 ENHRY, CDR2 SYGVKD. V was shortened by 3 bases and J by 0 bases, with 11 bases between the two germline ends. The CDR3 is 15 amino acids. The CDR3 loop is CAISEPTEYQETQYF. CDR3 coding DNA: TGTGCCATCAGTGAACCGACAGAGTACCAAGAGACCCAGTACTTC.

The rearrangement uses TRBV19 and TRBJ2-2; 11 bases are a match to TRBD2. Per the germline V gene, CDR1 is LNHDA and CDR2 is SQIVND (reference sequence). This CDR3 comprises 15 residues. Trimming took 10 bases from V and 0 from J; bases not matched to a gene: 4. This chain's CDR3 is CATGLAAANTGELFF. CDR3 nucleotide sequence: TGTGCCACGGGACTAGCGGCCGCGAACACCGGGGAGCTGTTTTTT.

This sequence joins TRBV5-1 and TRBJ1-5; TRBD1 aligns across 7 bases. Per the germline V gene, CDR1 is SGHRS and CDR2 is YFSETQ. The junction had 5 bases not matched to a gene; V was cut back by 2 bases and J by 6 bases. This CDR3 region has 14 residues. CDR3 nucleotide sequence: TGCGCCAGCAGCTTTTCAGGGGGAGGTCAGCCCCAGCATTTT. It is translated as CASSFSGGGQPQHF.

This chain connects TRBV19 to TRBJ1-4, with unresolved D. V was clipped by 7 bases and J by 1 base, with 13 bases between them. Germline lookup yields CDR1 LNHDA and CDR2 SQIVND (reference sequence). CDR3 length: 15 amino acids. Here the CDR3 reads CASKGGVGTNEKLFF. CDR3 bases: TGTGCCAGTAAAGGAGGAGTAGGAACTAATGAAAAACTGTTTTTT. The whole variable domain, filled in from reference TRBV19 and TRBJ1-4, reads DGGITQSPKYLFRKEGQNVTLSCEQNLNHDAMYWYRQDPGQGLRLIYYSQIVNDFQKGDIAEGYSVSREKKESFPLTVTSAQKNPTAFYLCASKGGVGTNEKLFFGSGTQLSVL.

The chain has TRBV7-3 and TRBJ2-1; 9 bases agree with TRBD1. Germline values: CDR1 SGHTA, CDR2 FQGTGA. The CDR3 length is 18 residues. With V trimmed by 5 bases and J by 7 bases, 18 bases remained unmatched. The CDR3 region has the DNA TGTGCCAGCAGCCCCTACTCGGCCCGAATACAGGGGGCGAATGAGCAGTTCTTC. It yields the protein CASSPYSARIQGANEQFF.